The clone carrying this TCR beta chain was counted between two and nine times. The CDR3 runs 15 residues. CDR1 and CDR2 (germline): SGHDT, YYEEEE. Deletions cut 1 base from V and 7 bases from J, with 15 bases between. The source of the sample is a study of patients and donors after allogeneic stem cell transplantation. In TCRdb, the RT-PCR reads were re-called with MiXCR into one record per CDR3 protein. The data show about 960,000 distinct CDR3 sequences, with under 20% seen just once and roughly 6% held by the top ten. The clonotype originates from a human donor who was either an allogeneic HSCT recipient or a stem cell or donor lymphocyte infusion donor (not recorded which). It is not recorded whose cells these are; they may come from a transplant donor. The chain joins TRBV5-6 to TRBJ2-1; D is perhaps TRBD2 (6 bases). Material: blood, either unsorted or a sorted T cell fraction (not recorded which). Here the CDR3 reads CASSLPGQEGNEQFF. CDR3 DNA: TGTGCCAGCAGCTTGCCCGGTCAGGAGGGGAATGAGCAGTTCTTC.